The clone carrying this TCR beta chain turned up a few times. One end of the junction fails to match germline, which may point to a read error. The CDR3 spans 14 residues. The germline gives CDR1 MNHEY, CDR2 SMNVEV (reference sequence). Methods used by the authors: Amplified reference gene primers provided the basis for estimating nucleated cell counts. Assay: immunoSEQ multiplex PCR; the TCRdb copy retains only in-frame clones and omits some. V and J calls plus clone size are reproduced from that table; the DNA served to infer D and trimming. Seen here are about 70,000 clones, 82% observed once, and the top ten hold 9% to 10%. This sample was taken from a study of blood T cell repertoires in COVID-19. Study context: Whether acute or convalescent, the COVID-19 samples came from the United States, Italy and Spain. PBMCs, B-cell-depleted T cells, or T cells were the source of the cDNA or gDNA that made up the material.

The material sequenced was peripheral blood. The rearrangement links TRBV27 to TRBJ1-2; D perhaps matches TRBD1 (6 bases). This clonotype was obtained from an elderly woman with acute or convalescent COVID-19. CDR3 sequence reads: CASGLGLGASGYTF. CDR3 nucleotide sequence: TGTGCCAGCGGTTTAGGATTGGGGGCGAGTGGCTACACCTTC.